This T cell receptor (beta chain) was obtained from a study of cytomegalovirus exposure and HLA in healthy donors. PCR was performed using 60 Vbeta and 13 Jbeta primers. Some clones are missing from TCRdb's copy, which holds only in-frame ones; the method was immunoSEQ multiplex PCR. Among approximately 160,000 clones listed, more than 65% were seen once. The ends lost 5 bases at V and 5 bases at J; junction bases unmatched: 8. The CDR3 runs 15 residues. Germline CDR1 reads SGHVS; CDR2 reads FNYEAQ. The sequence derives from a male donor in good health and CMV-seronegative. The rearrangement links TRBV7-6 to TRBJ2-3; 9 nucleotides match TRBD1. The sample was PBMCs. Written as DNA, the CDR3 is TGTGCCAGCAGCCCGAGGACAGGGGTTAAAGATACGCAGTATTTT. Protein product: CASSPRTGVKDTQYF.